Listed below are T cell receptor beta chains from one sample, sequenced in a study of graft-versus-host responses after intestinal transplantation. These receptors have no identified antigens. The assay was immunoSEQ multiplex PCR, and TCRdb's table has in-frame clones only and misses some. The data hold approximately 92,000 clones, with 75% to 95% observed a single time. The sequencing used unstimulated CD8+ T cells sorted from spleen or lymph node cells, collected before intestinal transplant. The receptors were gathered from a human donor who received an intestinal transplant. CDR3s include the opening cysteine and the closing phenylalanine or tryptophan. D genes are given only for firm matches. Some rows have no size entry. The others give once, few or many, or a class for an expanded clone.

CDR3nt	CDR3aa	d_gene	j_gene	len	v_gene	abundance
TGCGCCAGCAGCCAAGAAAACCTAGCGCCAGATACGCAGTATTTT	CASSQENLAPDTQYF	NA	TRBJ2-3	15	TRBV4-1	NA
TGTGCCAGCAGCGACGGGACAGGGAATGAGCAGTTCTTC	CASSDGTGNEQFF	TRBD1	TRBJ2-1	13	TRBV13	once
TGTGCCAGCAGCGTAGAAGCGGGTGCTAGCACAGATACGCAGTATTTT	CASSVEAGASTDTQYF	NA	TRBJ2-3	16	TRBV9	NA
TGTGCCAGCAGTTACTACCAAACTGGTGGCTACACCTTC	CASSYYQTGGYTF	NA	TRBJ1-2	13	TRBV6-6	once
TGTGCCAGCAGCGTAGTTCCCATCCCAGCGGAGAACACTGAAGCTTTCTTT	CASSVVPIPAENTEAFF	NA	TRBJ1-1	17	TRBV9	NA
TGCGCCAGCAGCTTGGCCGCACCTGGTGAAGCTTTCTTT	CASSLAAPGEAFF	NA	TRBJ1-1	13	TRBV5-1	NA
TGTGCCAGCAGCTTGGTACTAGCGGGCAACAATGAGCAGTTCTTC	CASSLVLAGNNEQFF	TRBD2	TRBJ2-1	15	TRBV5-5	NA
TGTGCCAGCAGCAAAGTTTCAGGGTACAATGAGCAGTTCTTC	CASSKVSGYNEQFF	NA	TRBJ2-1	14	TRBV21-1	NA
TGCGCCAGCAGCCAGCAGGACATATCCTCCTACGAGCAGTACTTC	CASSQQDISSYEQYF	NA	TRBJ2-7	15	TRBV4-1	medium-sized
TGCGCCAGCAGCCGTACAAGGGGCCCCTTAGCCAAAAACATTCAGTACTTC	CASSRTRGPLAKNIQYF	NA	TRBJ2-4	17	TRBV5-1	NA
TGCGCCAGCAGTGAGTTTGGCGGGGGCCGATACTACAATGAGCAGTTCTTC	CASSEFGGGRYYNEQFF	NA	TRBJ2-1	17	TRBV10-2	NA
TGTGCCAGCTCACCACTGTTCACAGTCTACGAGCAGTACTTC	CASSPLFTVYEQYF	NA	TRBJ2-7	14	TRBV18	NA
TGTGCCAGCAGTTGGGGTCTTTTCTACGAGCAGTACTTC	CASSWGLFYEQYF	NA	TRBJ2-7	13	TRBV6-1	NA
TGTGCCAGCAGTTTGACAGGATCGACCTACGAGCAGTACTTC	CASSLTGSTYEQYF	NA	TRBJ2-7	14	TRBV28	NA
TGTGCCAGCAGTTTGGGCCGCCCCCGGTGGACTAGCGGAGTTTACGAGCAGTACTTC	CASSLGRPRWTSGVYEQYF	TRBD2	TRBJ2-7	19	TRBV27	NA
TGTGCCAGCTTGCGGTACAGGGACAATCAGCCCCAGCATTTT	CASLRYRDNQPQHF	NA	TRBJ1-5	14	TRBV28	NA
TGTGCCAGCAGCCCTCTAAGCACAGATACGCAGTATTTT	CASSPLSTDTQYF	NA	TRBJ2-3	13	TRBV11-2	NA
TGTGCCAGCAGCTCCCGCGTTGAGACCCAGTACTTC	CASSSRVETQYF	NA	TRBJ2-5	12	TRBV11-2	NA
TGTGCCAGCAGCGAAGGGGGGCTCTACGAGCAGTACTTC	CASSEGGLYEQYF	NA	TRBJ2-7	13	TRBV6-1	NA
TGTGCCTGGAGTTTACTCCGGGACAGGGGCTACGAGCAGTACTTC	CAWSLLRDRGYEQYF	TRBD1	TRBJ2-7	15	TRBV30	few
TGTGCCAGCAGCCCAGGGAGTTCTTATCTCGATAATTCACCCCTCCACTTT	CASSPGSSYLDNSPLHF	NA	TRBJ1-6	17	TRBV11-2	NA
TGTGCCAGCAGTTTCGGGCTAGCGGGAGGGCAAGAGACCCAGTACTTC	CASSFGLAGGQETQYF	TRBD2	TRBJ2-5	16	TRBV27	NA
TGTGCCAGCAGCGTAGGGGACGAGAACACTGAAGCTTTCTTT	CASSVGDENTEAFF	NA	TRBJ1-1	14	TRBV9	NA
TGTGCCAGCAGCGGTCCCTACAATGAGCAGTTCTTC	CASSGPYNEQFF	NA	TRBJ2-1	12	TRBV7-9	once
TGTGCCAGCGCGGTAGGTCGGTTGGCTTTCTTT	CASAVGRLAFF	NA	TRBJ1-1	11	TRBV6-5	once
TGTGCCAGCAGTTACGGGACAGGGGGCGAATCCGGGGAGCTGTTTTTT	CASSYGTGGESGELFF	TRBD1	TRBJ2-2	16	TRBV6-5	NA
TGTGCCAGCAGCTTAAGCGGGGGATTCGAGACCCAGTACTTC	CASSLSGGFETQYF	TRBD2	TRBJ2-5	14	TRBV7-3	NA
TGTGCCAGCAGTCGTACAGGGGGCAGTAGGAACACTGAAGCTTTCTTT	CASSRTGGSRNTEAFF	TRBD1	TRBJ1-1	16	TRBV16	NA
TGTGCCAGCAGTATGGACAGGTACTACGAGCAGTACTTC	CASSMDRYYEQYF	TRBD1	TRBJ2-7	13	TRBV6-1	few
TGTGCCAGCAGTGAATTCCGGACCGGGCCCCGACGGACCGGGGAGCTGTTTTTT	CASSEFRTGPRRTGELFF	NA	TRBJ2-2	18	TRBV6-1	NA
TGCGCCAGCAGCTTGGGGTGGTTTGACTCCTACGAGCAGTACTTC	CASSLGWFDSYEQYF	NA	TRBJ2-7	15	TRBV5-1	NA
TGTGCCAGCAGCTTAACAGGGAGCTCCTATAATTCACCCCTCCACTTT	CASSLTGSSYNSPLHF	NA	TRBJ1-6	16	TRBV13	NA
TGCGCCAGCAGCTCTTCACTAGCGGGAGAAGAGGCCCAGTACTTC	CASSSSLAGEEAQYF	TRBD2	TRBJ2-5	15	TRBV5-1	NA
TGTGCCAGCAGCCACTGGGACACCTCCGTGTCGGCCGGGGAGCTGTTTTTT	CASSHWDTSVSAGELFF	NA	TRBJ2-2	17	TRBV11-2	NA
TGTGCCAGCAGCTTAGACTCGGCGCCCTCTGGAAACACCATATATTTT	CASSLDSAPSGNTIYF	NA	TRBJ1-3	16	TRBV13	NA
TGTGCCTGGACGGGGGAGGGCACTGAAGCTTTCTTT	CAWTGEGTEAFF	NA	TRBJ1-1	12	TRBV30	NA
TGTGCCAGCGCTACAGGGGGCAATGGCTACACCTTC	CASATGGNGYTF	TRBD1	TRBJ1-2	12	TRBV19	NA
TGCGCCAGCAGTGCCGGACACGAGCAGTTCTTC	CASSAGHEQFF	NA	TRBJ2-1	11	TRBV10-2	NA
TGTGCCAGCAGTTTCGCTGGGCCCAAAAACATTCAGTACTTC	CASSFAGPKNIQYF	NA	TRBJ2-4	14	TRBV27	NA
TGTGCCAGCAGTTTTGGTTCAGGGGAGGTCTACGAGCAGTACTTC	CASSFGSGEVYEQYF	NA	TRBJ2-7	15	TRBV27	once
TGCGCCAGCAGCTCCCGACTAGCGACACTTTTAGATACGCAGTATTTT	CASSSRLATLLDTQYF	TRBD2	TRBJ2-3	16	TRBV5-1	NA
TGTGCCAGCAGCACAACCCTGGGCCTTTTCACAGATACGCAGTATTTT	CASSTTLGLFTDTQYF	NA	TRBJ2-3	16	TRBV9	NA
TGCGCCAGCAGCCAAAATCGGGCGGGACCCGAGCAGTACTTC	CASSQNRAGPEQYF	NA	TRBJ2-7	14	TRBV4-1	few
TGTGCCAGCAGTTCGGGACCGCCCTATGGCTACACCTTC	CASSSGPPYGYTF	NA	TRBJ1-2	13	TRBV6-1	NA
TGCGCCAGCAGTGAAGGCTCCTACGAGCAGTACTTC	CASSEGSYEQYF	NA	TRBJ2-7	12	TRBV10-2	NA
TGTGCCAGCAGCAGAGGAGACCAGGCCTACGAGCAGTACTTC	CASSRGDQAYEQYF	NA	TRBJ2-7	14	TRBV7-9	NA
TGTGCCAGCAGTTACTCGATTACTGGGGGGAATGGCTACACCTTC	CASSYSITGGNGYTF	NA	TRBJ1-2	15	TRBV6-5	NA